This TCR beta chain was profiled in a study of T cell responses to AZD1222 COVID-19 vaccine. Study findings and constraints: White British people made up most donors, females outnumbered males, and clonal diversity was possibly underestimated. It was only 6 or 7 AZD1222 recipients who were seropositive at baseline.

Trimming at V came to 4 bases and at J to 1 base, leaving 5 bases not matched to a gene. This CDR3 is built from 16 residues. Germline lookup yields CDR1 SGHNT and CDR2 YYREEE (reference sequence). About this clone itself: Its target is unknown.

Sequencing used immunoSEQ multiplex PCR; TCRdb keeps in-frame clones, though not all of them. The table has 150,000 to 250,000 clones, under 95% seen once. The sequenced sample was peripheral blood, obtained 28 days after the second AZD1222 dose. The clonotype originates from an adult who received the AZD1222 COVID-19 vaccine. V usage is TRBV5-4 and J usage is TRBJ1-3; TRBD1 matches 10 bases. The CDR3 bases are TGTGCCAGCAGCGGGTGGACAGGGGGTTCTGGAAACACCATATATTTT. This gives the protein CASSGWTGGSGNTIYF.